What follows is one T cell receptor (beta chain) and its context. The target antigen is unknown. Peripheral blood, roughly 9.1 milliliters per donor, was collected. They isolated at least 7 million PBMCs from each sample. The second PCR ran roughly 7 to 12 cycles with a sample-barcoded 5' primer and J-beta primers. TCRdb passed the 5' RACE reads through MiXCR, listing each CDR3 protein once. The sample holds more than 700,000 distinct CDR3 sequences; about 55% are singletons and the top ten take 41%. The V end lost 2 bases, the J end lost 5 bases, and 16 bases lay between the germline ends. This CDR3 is 16 amino acids long. Germline V gives CDR1 SGHVS, CDR2 FNYEAQ. The data derive from a study of blood T cells in healthy people across ages. As for the study in general: When template switching was applied, about one barcoded beta molecule was captured per two T cells.

Study-wide findings and caveats: Because donor CMV status was unknown, expanded clonotype changes were possibly confounded.

The rearrangement joins TRBV7-6 to TRBJ2-1; D unresolved. The sample was blood. The TCR comes from a man older than 75 in good health. The CDR3 protein is CASSLILFGRDNEQFF. The CDR3 region has the DNA TGTGCCAGCAGCTTAATCCTTTTCGGACGAGACAATGAGCAGTTCTTC.